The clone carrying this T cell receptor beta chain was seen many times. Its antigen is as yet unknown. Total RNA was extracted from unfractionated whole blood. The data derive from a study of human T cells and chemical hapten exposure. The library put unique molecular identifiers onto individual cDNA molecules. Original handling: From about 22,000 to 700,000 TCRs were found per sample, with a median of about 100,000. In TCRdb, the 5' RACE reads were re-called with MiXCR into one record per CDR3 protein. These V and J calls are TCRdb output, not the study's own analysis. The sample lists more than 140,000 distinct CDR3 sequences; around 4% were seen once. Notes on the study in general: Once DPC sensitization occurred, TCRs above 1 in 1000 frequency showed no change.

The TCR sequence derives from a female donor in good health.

This CDR3 is CSARYSGHNTEAFF. The CDR3 DNA is TGCAGTGCTAGGTACTCGGGACACAACACTGAAGCTTTCTTT. The chain employs TRBV20-1 and TRBJ1-1, with a tentative D call TRBD1 (6 bases). CDR1 is DFQATT, CDR2 SNEGSKA, per germline (reference sequence). The CDR3 loop spans 14 amino acids. Trimming pared 3 bases from V and 2 bases from J, leaving 13 bases between.